These T cell receptor beta chains were read from a single sample in a study of cytomegalovirus exposure and HLA in healthy donors. Using immunoSEQ multiplex PCR, the repertoire was profiled, and TCRdb retains in-frame clones only, with some absent. This table has around 130,000 clones, 70% to 85% appearing once. Sequenced input: PBMCs. All receptors derive from a middle-aged man in good health and CMV-seronegative. Each CDR3 is given with its conserved first and last residue. A D gene is named only where the DNA matches it firmly. For some rows the clone size is stated as once, few or many, or as a class when expanded; others skip it.

CDR3 protein | CDR3 DNA | clone size | J gene | D gene | V gene
CASSYSLVQAGSPLHF | TGTGCCAGCAGTTACTCTTTGGTGCAGGCCGGTTCACCCCTCCACTTT | . | TRBJ1-6 | . | TRBV6-5
CASFRGLSSYNSPLHF | TGTGCCAGCTTTCGGGGACTGAGCTCCTATAATTCACCCCTCCACTTT | . | TRBJ1-6 | . | TRBV2
CSVTPLAGGNTGELFF | TGCAGCGTTACGCCTCTAGCGGGAGGTAACACCGGGGAGCTGTTTTTT | . | TRBJ2-2 | TRBD2 | TRBV29-1
CASRGTGNYNEQFF | TGTGCCAGCAGAGGGACAGGGAACTACAATGAGCAGTTCTTC | few | TRBJ2-1 | TRBD1 | TRBV6-1
CASTPGGTQYF | TGTGCCAGTACTCCCGGGGGGACCCAGTACTTC | . | TRBJ2-5 | . | TRBV25-1
CSSTEESPFTEAFF | TGTTCCAGCACCGAAGAGTCCCCATTCACTGAAGCTTTCTTT | . | TRBJ1-1 | . | TRBV7-9
CASSQGGSRGHKTQYF | TGTGCCAGCAGCCAAGGGGGGTCCAGGGGGCATAAGACCCAGTACTTC | few | TRBJ2-5 | TRBD1 | TRBV7-6
CASSLRGRWNEKLFF | TGTGCCAGCAGCTTGAGGGGGCGCTGGAATGAAAAACTGTTTTTT | . | TRBJ1-4 | TRBD1 | TRBV11-2
CASSLGTGEFTEAFF | TGTGCCAGCAGTTTAGGGACAGGGGAGTTCACTGAAGCTTTCTTT | . | TRBJ1-1 | TRBD1 | TRBV28
CASRPPGGDTGELFF | TGTGCCAGCAGACCACCGGGGGGGGACACCGGGGAGCTGTTTTTT | . | TRBJ2-2 | TRBD2 | TRBV6-1
CASSPPSQRELHTQYF | TGTGCCAGCTCACCACCGTCCCAGCGGGAGTTACATACGCAGTATTTT | . | TRBJ2-3 | TRBD2 | TRBV18
CASSPGISGYQETQYF | TGTGCCAGCAGCCCCGGGATTAGCGGGTACCAAGAGACCCAGTACTTC | . | TRBJ2-5 | TRBD2 | TRBV7-2
CASSLAAGGREETQYF | TGCGCCAGCAGCTTGGCCGCCGGAGGGCGGGAGGAGACCCAGTACTTC | . | TRBJ2-5 | TRBD2 | TRBV5-1
CASSGREGAYEQYF | TGCGCCAGCAGCGGGCGGGAGGGGGCCTACGAGCAGTACTTC | . | TRBJ2-7 | TRBD2 | TRBV4-1
CASSYSADFTYNEQFF | TGTGCCAGCAGTTACTCGGCAGATTTCACCTACAATGAGCAGTTCTTC | . | TRBJ2-1 | . | TRBV6-5
CSVDSSGGAGKLFF | TGCAGCGTTGATAGTTCGGGAGGGGCGGGAAAACTGTTTTTT | . | TRBJ1-4 | . | TRBV29-1
CASRHAGTGITGANVLTF | TGTGCCAGCAGGCACGCCGGGACAGGGATCACTGGGGCCAACGTCCTGACTTTC | . | TRBJ2-6 | TRBD1 | TRBV11-1
CASSAPDSSSYEQYF | TGTGCCAGCAGCGCCCCGGACTCAAGCTCCTACGAGCAGTACTTC | . | TRBJ2-7 | . | TRBV2
CASSDTSGGYNEQFF | TGTGCCAGCAGCGATACTAGCGGGGGTTACAATGAGCAGTTCTTC | . | TRBJ2-1 | TRBD2 | TRBV9
CASSLVTTLNEQFF | TGTGCCAGCAGCTTAGTAACTACCCTCAATGAGCAGTTCTTC | . | TRBJ2-1 | . | TRBV7-9
CASSPPRSGGYWGEQFF | TGTGCCAGCAGTCCACCTCGCTCAGGGGGTTATTGGGGTGAGCAGTTCTTC | . | TRBJ2-1 | TRBD1 | TRBV28
CASSEGHNYEQYF | TGTGCCAGCAGTGAGGGACATAACTACGAGCAGTACTTC | once | TRBJ2-7 | . | TRBV6-5
CASSQDLTRINEQFF | TGCGCCAGCAGCCAAGACCTGACGCGGATCAATGAGCAGTTCTTC | . | TRBJ2-1 | . | TRBV4-1
CASSWIRETDTQYF | TGTGCCAGCAGCTGGATCAGGGAAACAGATACGCAGTATTTT | few | TRBJ2-3 | . | TRBV11-1
CASSQAQQFARYEQYF | TGTGCCAGCAGCCAAGCTCAACAGTTCGCGCGCTACGAGCAGTACTTC | . | TRBJ2-7 | . | TRBV14
CASSPNLEKLFF | TGTGCCAGCAGTCCCAACTTAGAAAAACTGTTTTTT | . | TRBJ1-4 | . | TRBV27
CASSLEGAPYEQYF | TGCGCCAGCAGCTTGGAGGGGGCCCCCTACGAGCAGTACTTC | . | TRBJ2-7 | TRBD1 | TRBV5-1
CASSSPEPTSGSPNEQFF | TGTGCCAGCAGCTCACCTGAACCGACTAGCGGGAGCCCCAATGAGCAGTTCTTC | . | TRBJ2-1 | TRBD2 | TRBV11-2
CASSLRLAGVGETQYF | TGTGCCAGCAGCTTGAGACTAGCGGGAGTGGGGGAGACCCAGTACTTC | . | TRBJ2-5 | TRBD2 | TRBV5-4
CASSFRTGEYNSPLHF | TGTGCCAGCAGTTTCCGGACAGGTGAATATAATTCACCCCTCCACTTT | . | TRBJ1-6 | TRBD1 | TRBV28
CASSPYRGLNYYEQYF | TGCGCCAGCAGCCCCTACAGAGGGTTGAACTACTACGAGCAGTACTTC | . | TRBJ2-7 | . | TRBV4-1